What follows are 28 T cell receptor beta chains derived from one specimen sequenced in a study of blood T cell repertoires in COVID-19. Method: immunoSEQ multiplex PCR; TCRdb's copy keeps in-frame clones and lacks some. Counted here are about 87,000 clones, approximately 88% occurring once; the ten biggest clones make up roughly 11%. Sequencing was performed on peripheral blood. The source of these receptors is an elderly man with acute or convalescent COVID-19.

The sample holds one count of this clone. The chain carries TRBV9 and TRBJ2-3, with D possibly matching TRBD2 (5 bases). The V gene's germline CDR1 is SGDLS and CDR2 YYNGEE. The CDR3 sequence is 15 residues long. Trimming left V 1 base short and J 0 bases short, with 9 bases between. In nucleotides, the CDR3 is TGTGCCAGCAGCGTATCTCGCGGGAGCACAGATACGCAGTATTTT. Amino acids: CASSVSRGSTDTQYF.

The CDR3 region is CASSSKIGELFF. In DNA, the CDR3 is TGTGCCAGCAGTTCTAAAATCGGGGAGCTGTTTTTT. The J gene is TRBJ2-2, the V gene TRBV11-3; D call uncertain. Germline V gene lookup returns CDR1 SGHNT and CDR2 YENEEA. Trimming took off 6 bases at V and 7 bases at J, with 9 bases between the two ends. This CDR3 is 12 amino acids long.

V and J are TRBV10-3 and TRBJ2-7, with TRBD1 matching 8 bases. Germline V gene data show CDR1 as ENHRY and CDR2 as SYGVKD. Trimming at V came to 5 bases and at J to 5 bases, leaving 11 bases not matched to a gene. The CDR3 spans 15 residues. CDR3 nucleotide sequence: TGTGCCATCAGTCAGGGGGGCAGGGGGCAGGACGAGCAGTACTTC. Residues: CAISQGGRGQDEQYF.

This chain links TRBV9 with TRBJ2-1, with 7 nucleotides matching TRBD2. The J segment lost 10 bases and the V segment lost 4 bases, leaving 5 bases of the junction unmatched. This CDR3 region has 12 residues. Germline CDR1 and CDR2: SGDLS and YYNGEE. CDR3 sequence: CASSRTGGEQFF. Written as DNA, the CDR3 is TGTGCCAGCAGCCGAACGGGAGGCGAGCAGTTCTTC.

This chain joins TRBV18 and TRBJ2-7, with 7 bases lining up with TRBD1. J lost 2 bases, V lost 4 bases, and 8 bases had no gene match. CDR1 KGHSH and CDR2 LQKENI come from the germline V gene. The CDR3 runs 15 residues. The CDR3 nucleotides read TGTGCCAGCTCACGCAACCGGGACAGTACCTACGAGCAGTACTTC. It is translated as CASSRNRDSTYEQYF.

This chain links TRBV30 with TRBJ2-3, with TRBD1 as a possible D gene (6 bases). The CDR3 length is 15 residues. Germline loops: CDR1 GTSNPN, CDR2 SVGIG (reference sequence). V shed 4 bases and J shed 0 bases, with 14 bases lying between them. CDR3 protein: CAWTPGASSTDTQYF. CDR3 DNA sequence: TGTGCCTGGACCCCAGGGGCGTCTAGCACAGATACGCAGTATTTT.

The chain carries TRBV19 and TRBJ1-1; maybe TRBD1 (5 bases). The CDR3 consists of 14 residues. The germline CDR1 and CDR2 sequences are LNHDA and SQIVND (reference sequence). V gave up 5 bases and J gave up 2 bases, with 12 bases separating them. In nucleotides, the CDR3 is TGTGCCAGTAGTGCCAGGGAAATCAACACTGAAGCTTTCTTT. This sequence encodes CASSAREINTEAFF.

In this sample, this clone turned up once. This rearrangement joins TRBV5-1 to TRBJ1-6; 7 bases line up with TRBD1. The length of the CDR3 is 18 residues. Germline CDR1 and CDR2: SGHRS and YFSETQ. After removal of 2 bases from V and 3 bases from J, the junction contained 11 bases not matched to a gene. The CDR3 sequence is CASSFSPSQGDYNSPLHF. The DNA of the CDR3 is TGCGCCAGCAGCTTTTCCCCTTCTCAGGGGGACTATAATTCACCCCTCCACTTT.

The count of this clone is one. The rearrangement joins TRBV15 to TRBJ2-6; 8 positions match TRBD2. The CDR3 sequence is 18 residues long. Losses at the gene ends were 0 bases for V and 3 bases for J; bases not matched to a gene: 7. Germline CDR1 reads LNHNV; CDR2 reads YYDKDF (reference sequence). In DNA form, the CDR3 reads TGTGCCACCAGCAGAGACCGGACCGGGGGGGGTGGGGCCAACGTCCTGACTTTC. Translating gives CATSRDRTGGGGANVLTF.

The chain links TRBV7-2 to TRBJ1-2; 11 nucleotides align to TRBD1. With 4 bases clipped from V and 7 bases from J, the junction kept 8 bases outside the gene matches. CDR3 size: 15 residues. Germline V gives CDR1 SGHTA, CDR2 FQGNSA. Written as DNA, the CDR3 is TGTGCCAGCAGCTCCGGACAGGGGGCTTTGGGTGGCTACACCTTC. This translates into CASSSGQGALGGYTF.

Here the CDR3 reads CASSLRTSGRDNEQFF. The DNA of the CDR3 is TGTGCCAGCAGCTTAAGGACTAGCGGGAGGGATAATGAGCAGTTCTTC. This rearrangement joins TRBV11-2 to TRBJ2-1; 15 bases map to TRBD2. Germline loops: CDR1 SGHAT, CDR2 FQNNGV. The V gene end was trimmed by 2 bases and the J gene end by 7 bases; junction bases not matched to a gene: 3. This CDR3 region has 16 residues. Using reference TRBV11-2 and TRBJ2-1 for the parts outside the CDR3, the full variable domain is EAGVAQSPRYKIIEKRQSVAFWCNPISGHATLYWYQQILGQGPKLLIQFQNNGVVDDSQLPKDRFSAERLKGVDSTLKIQPAKLEDSAVYLCASSLRTSGRDNEQFFGPGTRLTVL.

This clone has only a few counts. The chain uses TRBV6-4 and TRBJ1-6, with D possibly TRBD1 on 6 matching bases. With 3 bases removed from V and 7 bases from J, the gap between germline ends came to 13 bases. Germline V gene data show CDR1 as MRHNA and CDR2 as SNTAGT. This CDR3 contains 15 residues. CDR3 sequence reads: CASSEGRGVNSPLHF. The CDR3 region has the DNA TGTGCCAGCAGTGAAGGCAGGGGAGTCAATTCACCCCTCCACTTT.

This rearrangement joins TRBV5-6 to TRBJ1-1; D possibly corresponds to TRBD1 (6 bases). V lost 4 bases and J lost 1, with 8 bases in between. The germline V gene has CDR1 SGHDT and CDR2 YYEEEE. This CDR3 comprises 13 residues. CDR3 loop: CASSRGQNTEAFF. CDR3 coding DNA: TGTGCCAGCAGCCGGGGACAGAACACTGAAGCTTTCTTT.

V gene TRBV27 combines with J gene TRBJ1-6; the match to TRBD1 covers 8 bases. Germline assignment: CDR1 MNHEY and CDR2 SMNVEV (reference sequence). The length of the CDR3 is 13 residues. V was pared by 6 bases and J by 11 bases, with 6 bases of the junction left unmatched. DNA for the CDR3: TGTGCCAGCAGATTCGGACAGGGAGCACCCCTCCACTTT. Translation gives CASRFGQGAPLHF.

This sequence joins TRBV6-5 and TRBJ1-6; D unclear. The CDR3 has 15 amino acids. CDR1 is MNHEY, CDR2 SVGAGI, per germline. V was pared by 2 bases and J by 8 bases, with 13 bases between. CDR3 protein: CASSYEVGGHSPLHF. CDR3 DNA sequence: TGTGCCAGCAGTTACGAGGTCGGAGGCCATTCACCCCTCCACTTT.

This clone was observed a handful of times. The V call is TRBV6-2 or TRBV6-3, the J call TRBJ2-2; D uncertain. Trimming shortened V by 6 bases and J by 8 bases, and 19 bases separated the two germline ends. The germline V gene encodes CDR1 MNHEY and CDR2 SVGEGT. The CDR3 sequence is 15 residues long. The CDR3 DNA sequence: TGTGCCAGCAGCCTGGTGACTCCACGAAAAGGGGAGCTGTTTTTT. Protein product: CASSLVTPRKGELFF.

DNA of the CDR3: TGCGCCAGCAGTGTGTATGGGACAGGGGGCGAGCAGTACTTC. Its translation: CASSVYGTGGEQYF. This sequence joins TRBV10-2 and TRBJ2-7; 11 positions agree with TRBD1. Germline V gene sequence: CDR1 WSHSY, CDR2 SAAADI. CDR3 length equals 14 residues. J lost 6 bases, V lost 4 bases, and 5 bases had no gene match.

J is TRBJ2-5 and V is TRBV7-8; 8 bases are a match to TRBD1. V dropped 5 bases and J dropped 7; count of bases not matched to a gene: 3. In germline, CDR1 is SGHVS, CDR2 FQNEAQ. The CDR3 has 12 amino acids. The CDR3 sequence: CASSTTGGTQYF. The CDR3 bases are TGTGCCAGCAGCACAACAGGGGGGACCCAGTACTTC.

CDR3 sequence: CASSSGGARDGYTF. The CDR3 DNA reads TGTGCCAGCTCATCGGGCGGGGCGAGGGATGGCTACACCTTC. V is TRBV18 and J is TRBJ1-2; tentatively, D is TRBD1 (5 bases). The CDR3 loop spans 14 amino acids. The V and J ends lost 5 bases and 6 bases respectively, with 16 bases between them. Germline CDR1 is KGHSH and CDR2 is LQKENI.

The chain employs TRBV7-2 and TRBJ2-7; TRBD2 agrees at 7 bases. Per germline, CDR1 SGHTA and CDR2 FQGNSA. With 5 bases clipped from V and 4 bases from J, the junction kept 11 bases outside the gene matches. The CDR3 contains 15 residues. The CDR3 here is CASSQVGGSGYEQYF. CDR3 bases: TGTGCCAGCAGCCAAGTGGGCGGGAGTGGTTACGAGCAGTACTTC.

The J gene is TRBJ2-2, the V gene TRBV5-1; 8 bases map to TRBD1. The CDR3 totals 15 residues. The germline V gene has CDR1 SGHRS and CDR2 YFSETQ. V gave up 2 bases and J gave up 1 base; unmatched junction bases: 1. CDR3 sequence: CASSFGTGNTGELFF. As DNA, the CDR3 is TGCGCCAGCAGCTTCGGGACAGGGAACACCGGGGAGCTGTTTTTT.

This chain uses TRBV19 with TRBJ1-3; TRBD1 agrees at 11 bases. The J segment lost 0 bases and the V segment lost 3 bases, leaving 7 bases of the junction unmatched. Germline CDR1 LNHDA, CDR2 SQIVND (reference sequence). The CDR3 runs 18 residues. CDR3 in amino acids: CASSINRDRGNSGNTIYF. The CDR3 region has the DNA TGTGCCAGTAGTATCAACCGGGACAGGGGGAACTCTGGAAACACCATATATTTT.

The CDR3 sequence: CATSDGTGYKNIQYF. The CDR3 DNA reads as TGTGCCACCAGTGACGGGACAGGCTACAAAAACATTCAGTACTTC. The chain employs TRBV24-1 and TRBJ2-4; 8 bases align to TRBD1. This CDR3 has 15 amino acids. Germline loops: CDR1 KGHDR, CDR2 SFDVKD. V shed 4 bases, J shed 3 bases, and the junction held 4 bases outside the gene matches.

In nucleotides, the CDR3 is TGTGCCAGCAGCCAGCAACTGACTAGCGGGGGCCCCCGGTACTTC. Its translation is CASSQQLTSGGPRYF. The chain uses TRBV5-6 and TRBJ2-5; 12 bases agree with TRBD2. The V segment lost 4 bases and the J segment 13 bases; nucleotides outside the gene matches: 14. CDR3 length equals 15 residues. Germline V gene data show CDR1 as SGHDT and CDR2 as YYEEEE.

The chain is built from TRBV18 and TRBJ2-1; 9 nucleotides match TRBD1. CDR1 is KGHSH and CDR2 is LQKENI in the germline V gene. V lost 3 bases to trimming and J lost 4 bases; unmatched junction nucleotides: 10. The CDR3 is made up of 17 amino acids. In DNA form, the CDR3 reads TGTGCCAGCTCACCTCCCGTCGGGACAGGGAAATACAATGAGCAGTTCTTC. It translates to CASSPPVGTGKYNEQFF.

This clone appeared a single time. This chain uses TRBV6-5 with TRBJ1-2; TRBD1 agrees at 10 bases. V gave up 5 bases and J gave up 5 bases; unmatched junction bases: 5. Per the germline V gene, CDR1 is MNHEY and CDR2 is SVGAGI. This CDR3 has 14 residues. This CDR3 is CASSPRGQGYGYTF. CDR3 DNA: TGTGCCAGCAGTCCCCGGGGACAGGGGTATGGCTACACCTTC.

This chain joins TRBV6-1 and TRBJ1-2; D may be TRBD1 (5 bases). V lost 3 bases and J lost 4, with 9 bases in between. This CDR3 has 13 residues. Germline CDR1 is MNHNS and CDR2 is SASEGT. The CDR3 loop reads CASSDRGVYGYTF. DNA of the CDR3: TGTGCCAGCAGTGATCGGGGGGTCTATGGCTACACCTTC.

The chain's CDR3 is CASRRDGNYEQYF. The CDR3 DNA follows: TGTGCCAGCAGGCGGGACGGGAACTACGAGCAGTACTTC. J is TRBJ2-7 and V is TRBV6-5, with D possibly TRBD2 on 6 matching bases. Trimming removed 6 bases at V and 3 bases at J, with 12 bases between. Germline lookup yields CDR1 MNHEY and CDR2 SVGAGI. The length of the CDR3 is 13 residues.